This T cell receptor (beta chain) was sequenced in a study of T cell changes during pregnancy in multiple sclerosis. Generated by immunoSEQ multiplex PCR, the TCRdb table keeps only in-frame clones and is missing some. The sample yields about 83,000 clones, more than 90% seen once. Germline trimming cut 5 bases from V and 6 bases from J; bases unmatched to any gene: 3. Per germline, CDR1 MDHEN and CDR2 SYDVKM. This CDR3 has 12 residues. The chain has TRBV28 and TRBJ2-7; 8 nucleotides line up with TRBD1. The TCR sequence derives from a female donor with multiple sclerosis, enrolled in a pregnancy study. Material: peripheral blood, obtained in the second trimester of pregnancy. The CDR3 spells CASSPQGVEQYF. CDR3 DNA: TGTGCCAGCAGTCCACAGGGGGTCGAGCAGTACTTC.